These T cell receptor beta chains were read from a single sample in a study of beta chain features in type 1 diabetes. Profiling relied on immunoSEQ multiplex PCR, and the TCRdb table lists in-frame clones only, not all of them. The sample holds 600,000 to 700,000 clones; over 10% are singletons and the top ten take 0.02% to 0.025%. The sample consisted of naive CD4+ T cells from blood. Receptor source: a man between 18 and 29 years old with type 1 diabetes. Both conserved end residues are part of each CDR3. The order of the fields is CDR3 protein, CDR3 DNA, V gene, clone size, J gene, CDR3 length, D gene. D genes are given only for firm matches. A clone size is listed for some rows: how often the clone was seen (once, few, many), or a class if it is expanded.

CDR3 protein: CASSLGHGSETQYF
CDR3 DNA: TGTGCCAGCAGCTTGGGGCATGGGTCAGAGACCCAGTACTTC
V gene: TRBV5-4
clone size: NA
J gene: TRBJ2-5
CDR3 length: 14
D gene: NA

CDR3 protein: CAWGGQLNTEAFF
CDR3 DNA: TGTGCCTGGGGGGGACAGTTGAACACTGAAGCTTTCTTT
V gene: TRBV30
clone size: NA
J gene: TRBJ1-1
CDR3 length: 13
D gene: TRBD1

CDR3 protein: CASSQVGGRNNEQFF
CDR3 DNA: TGCGCCAGCAGCCAAGTCGGGGGCCGCAACAATGAGCAGTTCTTC
V gene: TRBV4-1
clone size: NA
J gene: TRBJ2-1
CDR3 length: 15
D gene: NA

CDR3 protein: CASSGSRQYF
CDR3 DNA: TGTGCCAGCAGTGGGTCGAGGCAGTACTTC
V gene: TRBV2
clone size: few
J gene: TRBJ2-7
CDR3 length: 10
D gene: NA

CDR3 protein: CASRERTGGMETQYF
CDR3 DNA: TGTGCCAGCAGGGAAAGGACAGGGGGGATGGAGACCCAGTACTTC
V gene: TRBV2
clone size: NA
J gene: TRBJ2-5
CDR3 length: 15
D gene: TRBD1

CDR3 protein: CASSYGGSGANVLTF
CDR3 DNA: TGTGCCAGTAGTTACGGAGGGTCTGGGGCCAACGTCCTGACTTTC
V gene: TRBV19
clone size: few
J gene: TRBJ2-6
CDR3 length: 15
D gene: NA

CDR3 protein: CASSYSIGGTGELFF
CDR3 DNA: TGTGCCAGCAGTTACTCGATTGGGGGTACCGGGGAGCTGTTTTTT
V gene: TRBV6-5
clone size: few
J gene: TRBJ2-2
CDR3 length: 15
D gene: NA

CDR3 protein: CASSLLAGVLDTQYF
CDR3 DNA: TGTGCCAGCAGCTTACTAGCGGGGGTTCTCGATACGCAGTATTTT
V gene: TRBV11-1
clone size: NA
J gene: TRBJ2-3
CDR3 length: 15
D gene: TRBD2

CDR3 protein: CSVEKFGTGELFF
CDR3 DNA: TGCAGCGTTGAGAAGTTTGGTACCGGGGAGCTGTTTTTT
V gene: TRBV29-1
clone size: NA
J gene: TRBJ2-2
CDR3 length: 13
D gene: NA

CDR3 protein: CASSPVGGSTEAFF
CDR3 DNA: TGTGCCAGCTCACCAGTGGGGGGTAGCACTGAAGCTTTCTTT
V gene: TRBV18
clone size: few
J gene: TRBJ1-1
CDR3 length: 14
D gene: NA

CDR3 protein: CASSRRTSGTSYNEQFF
CDR3 DNA: TGTGCCAGCAGCCGAAGGACCTCAGGGACTTCCTACAATGAGCAGTTCTTC
V gene: TRBV5-6
clone size: NA
J gene: TRBJ2-1
CDR3 length: 17
D gene: NA

CDR3 protein: CSALGPNNQPQHF
CDR3 DNA: TGCAGCGCTTTGGGGCCTAATAATCAGCCCCAGCATTTT
V gene: TRBV29-1
clone size: few
J gene: TRBJ1-5
CDR3 length: 13
D gene: NA

CDR3 protein: CASSPRRGGFNTGELFF
CDR3 DNA: TGTGCCAGCAGTCCACGGCGAGGGGGTTTTAACACCGGGGAGCTGTTTTTT
V gene: TRBV11-2
clone size: few
J gene: TRBJ2-2
CDR3 length: 17
D gene: NA

CDR3 protein: CASSPGQGHEQYF
CDR3 DNA: TGTGCCAGCTCACCGGGACAGGGCCACGAGCAGTACTTC
V gene: TRBV18
clone size: NA
J gene: TRBJ2-7
CDR3 length: 13
D gene: TRBD1

CDR3 protein: CASSYGAANTGELFF
CDR3 DNA: TGTGCCAGCAGTTACGGGGCGGCGAACACCGGGGAGCTGTTTTTT
V gene: TRBV6-5
clone size: NA
J gene: TRBJ2-2
CDR3 length: 15
D gene: NA

CDR3 protein: CASSLVGRAGSRGEQYF
CDR3 DNA: TGTGCCAGCAGCTTAGTCGGCAGGGCGGGGTCGAGAGGCGAGCAGTACTTC
V gene: TRBV11-2
clone size: NA
J gene: TRBJ2-7
CDR3 length: 17
D gene: NA

CDR3 protein: CATSDGAASYEQYF
CDR3 DNA: TGCGCCACCTCCGACGGGGCGGCCTCCTACGAGCAGTACTTC
V gene: TRBV10-1
clone size: few
J gene: TRBJ2-7
CDR3 length: 14
D gene: NA

CDR3 protein: CASTADSQQYF
CDR3 DNA: TGTGCCAGCACCGCGGACAGCCAGCAGTACTTC
V gene: TRBV28
clone size: NA
J gene: TRBJ2-7
CDR3 length: 11
D gene: NA

CDR3 protein: CAWTTGQKNTGELFF
CDR3 DNA: TGTGCCTGGACAACCGGGCAGAAGAACACCGGGGAGCTGTTTTTT
V gene: TRBV30
clone size: few
J gene: TRBJ2-2
CDR3 length: 15
D gene: NA

CDR3 protein: CASRKGSSGLGYTF
CDR3 DNA: TGTGCCAGCAGAAAGGGATCCTCGGGGCTTGGCTACACCTTC
V gene: TRBV6-5
clone size: NA
J gene: TRBJ1-2
CDR3 length: 14
D gene: NA

CDR3 protein: CASRPGTGGGYEQFF
CDR3 DNA: TGTGCCAGCAGGCCCGGGACAGGGGGCGGCTATGAGCAGTTCTTC
V gene: TRBV27
clone size: few
J gene: TRBJ2-1
CDR3 length: 15
D gene: TRBD1

CDR3 protein: CASSRQGPTEAFF
CDR3 DNA: TGCGCCAGCAGCCGACAGGGGCCCACTGAAGCTTTCTTT
V gene: TRBV5-1
clone size: NA
J gene: TRBJ1-1
CDR3 length: 13
D gene: TRBD1

CDR3 protein: CASQGQGSYNEQFF
CDR3 DNA: TGCGCCAGTCAAGGACAGGGCTCCTACAATGAGCAGTTCTTC
V gene: TRBV10-2
clone size: few
J gene: TRBJ2-1
CDR3 length: 14
D gene: TRBD1

CDR3 protein: CASRDRGDGYTF
CDR3 DNA: TGTGCCAGCAGGGACAGGGGGGACGGCTACACCTTC
V gene: TRBV6-5
clone size: NA
J gene: TRBJ1-2
CDR3 length: 12
D gene: TRBD1

CDR3 protein: CASSGGGGLEKLFF
CDR3 DNA: TGTGCCAGCAGTGGGGGAGGGGGCTTAGAAAAACTGTTTTTT
V gene: TRBV28
clone size: NA
J gene: TRBJ1-4
CDR3 length: 14
D gene: TRBD1

CDR3 protein: CSVPPTGNYGYTF
CDR3 DNA: TGCAGCGTACCACCGACAGGGAACTATGGCTACACCTTC
V gene: TRBV29-1
clone size: NA
J gene: TRBJ1-2
CDR3 length: 13
D gene: TRBD1

CDR3 protein: CSVSAAGYEQYF
CDR3 DNA: TGCAGCGTTTCGGCGGCAGGCTACGAGCAGTACTTC
V gene: TRBV29-1
clone size: few
J gene: TRBJ2-7
CDR3 length: 12
D gene: NA

CDR3 protein: CASSSRGRGQSETQYF
CDR3 DNA: TGTGCCAGCAGTTCCCGGGGGAGGGGTCAGTCAGAGACCCAGTACTTC
V gene: TRBV28
clone size: once
J gene: TRBJ2-5
CDR3 length: 16
D gene: TRBD2

CDR3 protein: CASSLLGGLAVTDTQYF
CDR3 DNA: TGTGCCAGCAGCTTACTGGGGGGACTAGCAGTCACAGATACGCAGTATTTT
V gene: TRBV7-8
clone size: NA
J gene: TRBJ2-3
CDR3 length: 17
D gene: TRBD2

CDR3 protein: CASKGQGQGPDTQYF
CDR3 DNA: TGTGCCAGCAAAGGACAGGGACAGGGGCCAGATACGCAGTATTTT
V gene: TRBV2
clone size: few
J gene: TRBJ2-3
CDR3 length: 15
D gene: TRBD1

CDR3 protein: CASSVDPLPQYF
CDR3 DNA: TGTGCCAGCAGCGTAGACCCCCTTCCCCAGTATTTT
V gene: TRBV9
clone size: NA
J gene: TRBJ2-3
CDR3 length: 12
D gene: NA

CDR3 protein: CAISEGSGGAEQFF
CDR3 DNA: TGTGCCATCAGTGAGGGGAGCGGGGGGGCTGAGCAGTTCTTC
V gene: TRBV10-3
clone size: few
J gene: TRBJ2-1
CDR3 length: 14
D gene: TRBD2

CDR3 protein: CAIKSTGGRGGTF
CDR3 DNA: TGTGCCATCAAGTCCACAGGGGGACGCGGGGGCACCTTC
V gene: TRBV10-3
clone size: NA
J gene: TRBJ1-2
CDR3 length: 13
D gene: TRBD1

CDR3 protein: CATSPGLPGQGAVAFF
CDR3 DNA: TGTGCCACCAGCCCAGGGCTACCGGGACAGGGGGCTGTAGCTTTCTTT
V gene: TRBV15
clone size: few
J gene: TRBJ1-1
CDR3 length: 16
D gene: TRBD1

CDR3 protein: CASTPTGDYGYTF
CDR3 DNA: TGTGCCAGCACCCCGACAGGGGACTATGGCTACACCTTC
V gene: TRBV6-5
clone size: few
J gene: TRBJ1-2
CDR3 length: 13
D gene: TRBD1

CDR3 protein: CASSLPGELFF
CDR3 DNA: TGTGCCAGCAGCTTGCCCGGGGAGCTGTTTTTT
V gene: TRBV5-6
clone size: few
J gene: TRBJ2-2
CDR3 length: 11
D gene: NA

CDR3 protein: CASSAALGTGGHGYTF
CDR3 DNA: TGTGCCAGCAGTGCAGCTCTCGGGACAGGAGGCCACGGCTACACCTTC
V gene: TRBV25-1
clone size: NA
J gene: TRBJ1-2
CDR3 length: 16
D gene: TRBD1

CDR3 protein: CSAKVNTEAFF
CDR3 DNA: TGCAGTGCTAAAGTGAACACTGAAGCTTTCTTT
V gene: TRBV20-1
clone size: NA
J gene: TRBJ1-1
CDR3 length: 11
D gene: NA

CDR3 protein: CASSFGQTYEQYF
CDR3 DNA: TGTGCCAGCAGCTTCGGACAGACCTACGAGCAGTACTTC
V gene: TRBV7-2
clone size: NA
J gene: TRBJ2-7
CDR3 length: 13
D gene: NA

CDR3 protein: CASSLTQRGSSYNEQFF
CDR3 DNA: TGTGCCAGCAGCTTAACTCAGCGGGGGAGCTCCTACAATGAGCAGTTCTTC
V gene: TRBV11-2
clone size: NA
J gene: TRBJ2-1
CDR3 length: 17
D gene: TRBD2

CDR3 protein: CAISESIGPSGNTIYF
CDR3 DNA: TGTGCCATCAGTGAGTCGATTGGGCCCTCTGGAAACACCATATATTTT
V gene: TRBV10-3
clone size: NA
J gene: TRBJ1-3
CDR3 length: 16
D gene: NA

CDR3 protein: CASTGTIPYEQYF
CDR3 DNA: TGTGCCAGCACGGGGACTATCCCCTACGAGCAGTACTTC
V gene: TRBV6-1
clone size: few
J gene: TRBJ2-7
CDR3 length: 13
D gene: TRBD2

CDR3 protein: CAAGGSHQETQYF
CDR3 DNA: TGTGCCGCGGGGGGATCTCACCAAGAGACCCAGTACTTC
V gene: TRBV30
clone size: few
J gene: TRBJ2-5
CDR3 length: 13
D gene: TRBD2

CDR3 protein: CASSPQSQETQYF
CDR3 DNA: TGTGCCAGCAGCCCCCAGTCGCAAGAGACCCAGTACTTC
V gene: TRBV7-9
clone size: few
J gene: TRBJ2-5
CDR3 length: 13
D gene: NA

CDR3 protein: CASSPPTGKNSYNEQFF
CDR3 DNA: TGTGCCAGCAGTCCGCCGACAGGGAAAAACTCCTACAATGAGCAGTTCTTC
V gene: TRBV28
clone size: few
J gene: TRBJ2-1
CDR3 length: 17
D gene: TRBD1

CDR3 protein: CASSTNDPGGTGELFF
CDR3 DNA: TGTGCCAGCTCAACGAACGACCCCGGTGGGACCGGGGAGCTGTTTTTT
V gene: TRBV18
clone size: NA
J gene: TRBJ2-2
CDR3 length: 16
D gene: NA

CDR3 protein: CASSLPSGGFTDTQYF
CDR3 DNA: TGTGCCAGCAGTTTGCCTAGCGGGGGATTCACAGATACGCAGTATTTT
V gene: TRBV28
clone size: NA
J gene: TRBJ2-3
CDR3 length: 16
D gene: TRBD2